This T cell receptor (beta chain) was obtained from a study of technical replicates of blood from a handful of donors. Here immunoSEQ multiplex PCR was the method, and the copy in TCRdb shows in-frame clones only, minus some. This sample yields under 85,000 clones, of which 97% are seen a single time; approximately 0.18% belongs to the top ten. In germline, CDR1 is MNHEY, CDR2 SMNVEV (reference sequence). The length of the CDR3 is 14 residues. J lost 2 bases, V lost 5 bases, and 6 bases had no gene match. The sequenced sample was T cells isolated from PBMCs. The receptor's source is a human donor in good health. The V and J genes are TRBV27 and TRBJ2-7, with 7 positions matching TRBD2. CDR3: CASSTTSAAYEQYF. The DNA of the CDR3 is TGTGCCAGCAGTACTACTAGCGCGGCCTACGAGCAGTACTTC.